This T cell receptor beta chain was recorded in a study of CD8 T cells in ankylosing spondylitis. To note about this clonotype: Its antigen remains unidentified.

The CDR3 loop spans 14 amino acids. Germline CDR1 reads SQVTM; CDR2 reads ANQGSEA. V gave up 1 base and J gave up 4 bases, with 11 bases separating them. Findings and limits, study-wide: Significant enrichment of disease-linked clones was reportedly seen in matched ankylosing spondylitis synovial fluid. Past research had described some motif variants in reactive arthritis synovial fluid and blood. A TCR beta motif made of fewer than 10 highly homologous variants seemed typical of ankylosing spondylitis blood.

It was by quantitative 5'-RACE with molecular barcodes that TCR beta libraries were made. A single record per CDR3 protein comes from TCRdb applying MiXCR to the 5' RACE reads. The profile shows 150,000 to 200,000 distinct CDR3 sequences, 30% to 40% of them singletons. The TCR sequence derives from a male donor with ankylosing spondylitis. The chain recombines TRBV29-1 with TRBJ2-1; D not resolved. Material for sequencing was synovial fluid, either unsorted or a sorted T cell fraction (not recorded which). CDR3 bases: TGCAGCGTTGAAGGGGTAGCTCCGTACAATGAGCAGTTCTTC. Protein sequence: CSVEGVAPYNEQFF.